This T cell receptor beta chain appears in the sequencing data of a study of Ad26.COV2.S vaccination and SARS-CoV-2 variants. Study-level information: Donor had been placed in the Ad26.COV2.S arm of the COV1001 trial. Into the muscle, Ad26.COV2.S was dosed once or twice, 56 days apart.

The treatment here: about 20 received Ad26.COV2.S at low or high dose, single or two shots; about 5 received placebo; per-sample allocation not given. It was on day 63 after the first vaccine or placebo injection that samples were taken. Vaccination used an Ad26 vector expressing Wuhan-strain SARS-CoV-2 spike. CDR1 is MDHEN and CDR2 is SYDVKM in the germline V gene. V was clipped by 5 bases and J by 4 bases, with 26 bases between them. This CDR3 is built from 18 residues. Some clones are missing from TCRdb's copy, which holds only in-frame ones; the method was immunoSEQ multiplex PCR. The table includes under 300,000 clones, 87% detected once.

The source of this sequence is a person between 18 and 60 years old who received the Ad26.COV2.S COVID-19 vaccine or a placebo. The specimen was peripheral blood, collected in a trial of Ad26.COV2.S vaccine versus placebo. The chain has TRBV28 and TRBJ2-5; either TRBD1 or TRBD2 may supply D (5 bases each). The CDR3 sequence: CASSPPGHLPAGRETQYF. CDR3 nucleotides: TGTGCCAGCAGTCCCCCCGGACATCTCCCCGCGGGCCGAGAGACCCAGTACTTC.